One sample yielded the 4 T cell receptor beta chains listed below, sequenced in a study of T cell clonality in common variable immunodeficiency. Study-level findings and limits: In common variable immunodeficiency, TCR beta chains reportedly carried fewer deletions and N-nucleotide insertions.

These receptors are not linked to any known antigen. TCRdb's table, derived via immunoSEQ multiplex PCR, lists solely in-frame clones and lacks some. The record shows under 25,000 clones for this sample, with no singletons present. Sequencing was carried out using peripheral blood mononuclear cells. These receptors all stem from a human donor with common variable immunodeficiency.

Many counts were recorded for this clone. The read terminates 3 residues ahead of where the CDR3 ends, so the germline J gene completes it. This chain connects TRBV19 to TRBJ1-2; unclear D gene. The V gene lost 6 bases and the J gene lost 6 bases, with 8 bases spanning the gap. The CDR3 is 11 residues long. The V gene's germline CDR1 is LNHDA and CDR2 SQIVND (reference sequence). The CDR3 loop reads CASSKIDGYTF. The part of the CDR3 DNA that was read is TGTGCCAGTAGCAAAATTGATGGC.

In its sample, this clone was seen many times. The CDR3 is cut off 3 residues early in the read; its end comes from the germline J gene. The chain has TRBV30 and TRBJ2-1; the D gene is possibly TRBD2 (6 bases). V was shortened by 3 bases and J by 9 bases, with 12 bases between the two germline ends. The CDR3 covers 12 residues. Germline-derived CDR1 and CDR2 are GTSNPN and SVGIG (reference sequence). CDR3 residues: CAWSFDSGEQFF. CDR3 DNA (partial): TGTGCCTGGAGCTTTGATAGCGGTGAG.

Comment on this clone: Coverage ceases 3 residues before the CDR3 finishes, and the germline J gene fills in the end. V usage is TRBV2 and J usage is TRBJ2-5; 13 nucleotides match TRBD2. Looked up from germline, CDR1 is SNHLY and CDR2 is FYNNEI. The CDR3 sequence is 15 residues long. The junction had 5 bases not matched to a gene; V was cut back by 6 bases and J by 4 bases. The CDR3 region is CASRARLAGGETQYF. The covered CDR3 bases are TGTGCCAGCAGGGCTCGACTAGCGGGGGGAGAGACC.

Many counts were recorded for this clone. The read falls 3 residues short of the CDR3 end, and the missing part is taken from the germline J gene. The chain couples TRBV19 to TRBJ1-5; no definite D call. CDR1 is LNHDA and CDR2 is SQIVND in the germline V gene (reference sequence). Trimming took off 6 bases at V and 0 bases at J, with 9 bases between the two ends. CDR3 length equals 14 residues. Partial CDR3 DNA: TGTGCCAGTAGATTGCAGTATAGCAATCAGCCC. Its protein product is CASRLQYSNQP. The CDR3 reads in full as CASRLQYSNQPQHF. Combining the CDR3 with reference TRBV19 and TRBJ1-5 gives the whole variable domain DGGITQSPKYLFRKEGQNVTLSCEQNLNHDAMYWYRQDPGQGLRLIYYSQIVNDFQKGDIAEGYSVSREKKESFPLTVTSAQKNPTAFYLCASRLQYSNQPQHFGDGTRLSIL.